Below, 13 T cell receptor beta chains from the same sample are listed, as sequenced in a study of T-cell reconstitution after alpha-beta-depleted transplantation in children. Molecular barcoding with unique molecular identifiers was used for the TCRbeta library. One entry per CDR3 protein results from TCRdb running MiXCR on the PCR reads. The table shows 190,000 or so distinct CDR3 sequences, with around 6.8% occurring only once. The sample here was PBMCs from the stem cell graft donor, taken from the stem cell graft. The receptors come from a human donor who donated a stem cell graft to a child with Wiskott-Aldrich syndrome.

This clonotype was found many times. The chain uses TRBV10-3 and TRBJ2-5; the D gene is possibly TRBD1 (6 bases). V was cut by 2 bases and J by 3 bases, with 13 bases left in between. Germline V gene sequence: CDR1 ENHRY, CDR2 SYGVKD. The CDR3 has 15 residues. CDR3: CAISEVTGQKETQYF. The CDR3 region has the DNA TGTGCCATCAGTGAGGTGACAGGCCAAAAAGAGACCCAGTACTTC.

The table lists this clonotype with many counts. The chain couples TRBV10-3 to TRBJ2-7; perhaps D is TRBD1 or TRBD2 (6 bases each). Germline values: CDR1 ENHRY, CDR2 SYGVKD. V dropped 11 bases and J dropped 0 bases, with 17 bases sitting between them. This CDR3 spans 14 amino acids. Written as DNA, the CDR3 is TGTGCCGCGAAGATAGCGGACAGCTCCTACGAGCAGTACTTC. Translated, it gives CAAKIADSSYEQYF.

The V call is TRBV30, the J call TRBJ2-7; 9 nucleotides agree with TRBD1. CDR1 GTSNPN and CDR2 SVGIG come from the germline V gene (reference sequence). V gave up 8 bases and J gave up 6 bases; unmatched junction bases: 14. The CDR3 has 14 residues. CDR3 sequence reads: CAGLGTGRISEQYF. CDR3 DNA sequence: TGTGCCGGACTTGGGACAGGGAGGATCTCCGAGCAGTACTTC. The whole variable domain, filled in from reference TRBV30 and TRBJ2-7, reads SQTIHQWPATLVQPVGSPLSLECTVEGTSNPNLYWYRQAAGRGLQLLFYSVGIGQISSEVPQNLSASRPQDRQFILSSKKLLLSDSGFYLCAGLGTGRISEQYFGPGTRLTVT.

This clonotype appeared many times. V usage is TRBV12-3 or TRBV12-4 and J usage is TRBJ1-5; D remains ambiguous. Trimming pared 4 bases from V and 0 bases from J, leaving 1 base between. The CDR3 has 12 residues. The CDR3 nucleotides read TGTGCCAGCAGTTATAGCAATCAGCCCCAGCATTTT. Protein sequence: CASSYSNQPQHF.

The table lists this clonotype with many counts. The genes are TRBV6-5 and TRBJ2-2; D is perhaps TRBD2 (6 bases). Germline values: CDR1 MNHEY, CDR2 SVGAGI. This CDR3 has 16 residues. Trimming took off 0 bases at V and 5 bases at J, with 13 bases between the two ends. The CDR3 DNA follows: TGTGCCAGCAGTTACTCAACGGGAGCTAAAACCGGGGAGCTGTTTTTT. It specifies CASSYSTGAKTGELFF.

This clonotype was seen ten or more times. CDR3 DNA: TGTGCCAGCAGCGTAGAGGGGGGGCGTTACAATGAGCAGTTCTTC. It codes for CASSVEGGRYNEQFF. The rearrangement joins TRBV9 to TRBJ2-1; possibly TRBD2 for D (7 bases). V shed 0 bases and J shed 4 bases, with 11 bases lying between them. This CDR3 has 15 residues. CDR1 SGDLS and CDR2 YYNGEE come from the germline V gene.

In this sample, this clonotype turned up many times. The rearrangement joins TRBV10-3 to TRBJ2-2; either TRBD1 or TRBD2 may fit D (5 bases each). The CDR3 is made up of 15 amino acids. Germline V gives CDR1 ENHRY, CDR2 SYGVKD. Trimming took off 2 bases at V and 8 bases at J, with 15 bases between the two ends. CDR3 sequence (DNA): TGTGCCATCAGTGAGACCTGGGACCCCCGGGGGGAGCTGTTTTTT. Translating it yields CAISETWDPRGELFF.

The chain recombines TRBV5-1 with TRBJ1-6; 7 positions agree with TRBD1. The germline V gene encodes CDR1 SGHRS and CDR2 YFSETQ. The V gene end was trimmed by 3 bases and the J gene end by 7 bases; junction bases not matched to a gene: 13. This CDR3 comprises 17 residues. The CDR3 DNA reads TGCGCCAGCAGCTCTGGCCAAAGTCCAGGGGGAAATTCACCCCTCCACTTT. Translation gives CASSSGQSPGGNSPLHF.

Ten or more counts support this clonotype. The chain is built from TRBV20-1 and TRBJ2-7; D is uncertain. V dropped 0 bases and J dropped 4 bases, with 7 bases sitting between them. CDR3 length: 12 amino acids. Germline values: CDR1 DFQATT, CDR2 SNEGSKA (reference sequence). The CDR3 DNA follows: TGCAGTGCTAGAGAGGGTGAATACGAGCAGTACTTC. The encoded protein is CSAREGEYEQYF.

This clonotype was detected many times. The chain employs TRBV7-9 and TRBJ1-4; D unclear. CDR3 length: 13 residues. Trimming took off 1 base at V and 7 bases at J, with 7 bases between the two ends. Germline CDR1 is SEHNR and CDR2 is FQNEAQ (reference sequence). CDR3 DNA sequence: TGTGCCAGCAGCTTAGAGGGAGGTGAAAAACTGTTTTTT. As protein: CASSLEGGEKLFF. Full variable domain (outside the CDR3, taken from reference TRBV7-9 and TRBJ1-4): DTGVSQNPRHKITKRGQNVTFRCDPISEHNRLYWYRQTLGQGPEFLTYFQNEAQLEKSRLLSDRFSAERPKGSFSTLEIQRTEQGDSAMYLCASSLEGGEKLFFGSGTQLSVL.

V gene TRBV11-1 combines with J gene TRBJ1-1; D may be TRBD1 (6 bases). Germline V lookup: CDR1 SGHAT, CDR2 FQDESV (reference sequence). V lost 5 bases and J lost 4, with 26 bases in between. The CDR3 length is 18 residues. CDR3 DNA: TGTGCCAGCAGCCCCGAGCAGGGGACATGGATCAGGGGCACTGAAGCTTTCTTT. Protein product: CASSPEQGTWIRGTEAFF.

This clonotype was picked up many times. The rearrangement joins TRBV7-7 to TRBJ2-1, with 10 bases fitting TRBD1. V dropped 5 bases and J dropped 8; count of bases not matched to a gene: 6. Germline V CDR1 and CDR2: SSHAT, FNYEAQ (reference sequence). The CDR3 is 14 residues long. This CDR3 is CASSPGQGNYEQFF. The CDR3, as DNA: TGTGCCAGCAGCCCGGGACAGGGGAACTATGAGCAGTTCTTC.

Many counts were recorded for this clonotype. V and J are TRBV20-1 and TRBJ2-7; TRBD2 is a possible D gene (5 bases). The CDR3 loop spans 15 amino acids. CDR1 and CDR2 (germline): DFQATT, SNEGSKA (reference sequence). V lost 0 bases and J lost 2, with 14 bases in between. CDR3: CSARDPKGEPYEQYF. The CDR3, as DNA: TGCAGTGCTAGAGATCCAAAGGGAGAGCCCTACGAGCAGTACTTC.